What follows is one T cell receptor beta chain and its context. As yet, its antigen is unknown. Trimming cost V 7 bases and J 3 bases, with 19 bases left between them. This CDR3 has 16 amino acids. Germline lookup yields CDR1 SGHRS and CDR2 YFSETQ. The sample originates from a study of T cell responses to AZD1222 COVID-19 vaccine. Study findings and constraints: Baseline seropositivity occurred in only a handful of AZD1222 recipients. Possibly, clonal diversity was underestimated; donors were largely white British and included more females.

The assay was immunoSEQ multiplex PCR, and TCRdb's table has in-frame clones only and misses some. The sample lists some 200,000 clones; around 94% were seen once. This sequence joins TRBV5-1 and TRBJ1-4, with D possibly being TRBD1 (6 bases). The TCR originated in an adult who received the MenACWY meningococcal vaccine as a control. The starting material was peripheral blood, obtained 28 days after the second dose of the MenACWY control vaccine. The CDR3 DNA follows: TGCGCCAGCGGGGGGGGCCCCATGGTGGCTAATGAAAAACTGTTTTTT. Its protein product is CASGGGPMVANEKLFF.